The TCR beta chain described here comes from a study of PD-1 blockade in classical Hodgkin lymphoma. Study results and caveats: The study reported lower baseline TCR diversity in newly diagnosed patients than in healthy donors. TCR diversity in CD4+, not CD8+, cells rose significantly by C4D1. Complete responders had baseline diversity similar to newly diagnosed patients.

There are 15 residues in the CDR3. Trimming stripped 6 bases from V and 4 bases from J, with 16 bases between. Germline V gives CDR1 MDHEN, CDR2 SYDVKM. As to time point: cycle 4 day 1 (C4D1), after less than seven weeks of nivolumab. There was relapse after autologous stem cell transplantation in every patient, and there was variation in brentuximab vedotin exposure. TCRdb's copy holds only in-frame clones and misses some; the assay was immunoSEQ multiplex PCR. Seen here are about 20,000 clones, roughly 65% observed once, and the top ten hold 6% to 8.5%. This clone was observed a handful of times. Its target is not known.

The source is a human donor with classical Hodgkin lymphoma. The chain recombines TRBV28 with TRBJ1-5, with D possibly matching TRBD1 (6 bases). This material consisted of peripheral blood mononuclear cells (PBMCs), taken before the fourth cycle of nivolumab. CDR3 in amino acids: CASRPGQWRNQPQHF. The CDR3 nucleotides are TGTGCCAGCAGGCCAGGACAGTGGAGAAATCAGCCCCAGCATTTT.